Listed here are 11 T cell receptor beta chains from one sample, sequenced in a study of CD8 T cells in ankylosing spondylitis. TCRdb re-called the 5' RACE reads with MiXCR, one entry per CDR3 protein. This sample has 300,000 to 350,000 distinct CDR3 sequences, with approximately 15% found just once. The sequencing sample was made of blood, either unsorted or a sorted T cell fraction (not recorded which). The receptors here all came from a male donor with ankylosing spondylitis or in good health (not recorded which).

This clonotype was detected a few times. This chain joins TRBV20-1 and TRBJ2-2, with D possibly called TRBD1 or TRBD2 (5 bases each). Germline V lookup: CDR1 DFQATT, CDR2 SNEGSKA (reference sequence). Deletions cut 3 bases from V and 4 bases from J, with 12 bases between. The CDR3 consists of 14 residues. This CDR3 reads CSASPGTGTGELFF. In nucleotides, the CDR3 is TGCAGTGCTAGTCCGGGGACGGGCACCGGGGAGCTGTTTTTT.

The J gene is TRBJ1-6, the V gene TRBV3-1, with a weak D call TRBD1 (5 bases). Germline V gene lookup returns CDR1 LGHDT and CDR2 YNNKEL (reference sequence). V was clipped by 3 bases and J by 5 bases, with 11 bases between them. There are 15 residues in the CDR3. The CDR3 region has the DNA TGTGCCAGCAGCCATCGGCAGGGCGATAATTCACCCCTCCACTTT. Its protein is CASSHRQGDNSPLHF.

This clonotype appeared a few times. The chain combines TRBV6-1 with TRBJ1-2; no clear D gene. This CDR3 has 14 amino acids. Trimming shortened V by 6 bases and J by 5 bases, and 16 bases separated the two germline ends. Germline V lookup: CDR1 MNHNS, CDR2 SASEGT. The CDR3 region is CASSPTRVEYGYTF. Written as DNA, the CDR3 is TGTGCCAGCAGCCCCACACGGGTTGAGTATGGCTACACCTTC.

This clonotype was picked up a small number of times. The rearrangement joins TRBV20-1 to TRBJ2-5, with 12 bases identical to TRBD2. CDR1 DFQATT and CDR2 SNEGSKA come from the germline V gene (reference sequence). CDR3 length equals 16 residues. The trim removed 7 bases at V and 5 bases at J, leaving 14 bases unmatched. As DNA, the CDR3 is TGCAGTGTTATTGGGTCTAGCGGGGGGGTTCGGGAGACCCAGTACTTC. It codes for CSVIGSSGGVRETQYF.

Ten or more counts support this clonotype. The chain carries TRBV20-1 and TRBJ2-7, with a possible D match to TRBD2 (6 bases). Trimming took off 2 bases at V and 7 bases at J, with 12 bases between the two ends. The CDR3 consists of 12 residues. Germline CDR1 is DFQATT and CDR2 is SNEGSKA (reference sequence). The CDR3 sequence: CSARSQTREQYF. CDR3 DNA: TGCAGTGCTAGAAGCCAGACTAGGGAGCAGTACTTC.

The sample holds a few counts of this clonotype. The chain recombines TRBV12-3 or TRBV12-4 with TRBJ1-1; tentative D call: TRBD1 (6 bases). V was pared by 6 bases and J by 5 bases, with 19 bases between. This CDR3 spans 15 amino acids. The chain's CDR3 is CASRPRTAGGTEAFF. The CDR3 DNA is TGTGCCAGCAGGCCTCGGACAGCCGGGGGGACTGAAGCTTTCTTT.

The chain links TRBV7-6 to TRBJ2-2; weak D call: TRBD1 (6 bases). The CDR3 contains 16 residues. The germline V gene encodes CDR1 SGHVS and CDR2 FNYEAQ. V shed 5 bases and J shed 5 bases, with 18 bases lying between them. The CDR3 region has the DNA TGTGCCAGCAGCGCAAGGCAGGGGCAAAGGACCGGGGAGCTGTTTTTT. Its protein product is CASSARQGQRTGELFF. Supplemented by reference TRBV7-6 and TRBJ2-2, the full variable domain reads GAGVSQSPRYKVTKRGQDVALRCDPISGHVSLYWYRQALGQGPEFLTYFNYEAQQDKSGLPNDRFSAERPEGSISTLTIQRTEQRDSAMYRCASSARQGQRTGELFFGEGSRLTVL.

This clonotype was observed many times. The rearrangement joins TRBV5-1 to TRBJ1-6, with a tentative D call TRBD1 (5 bases). This CDR3 spans 18 amino acids. Germline CDR1 SGHRS, CDR2 YFSETQ. Trimming left V 4 bases short and J 5 bases short, with 22 bases between. CDR3 loop: CASSRTTLRGSDNSPLHF. CDR3 in DNA: TGCGCCAGCAGCCGGACGACACTTAGGGGATCCGATAATTCACCCCTCCACTTT.

At least ten counts were recorded for this clonotype. The V and J genes are TRBV12-3 or TRBV12-4 and TRBJ2-6; D is unclear. This CDR3 region has 17 residues. V was clipped by 1 base and J by 0 bases, with 10 bases between them. CDR3 sequence (DNA): TGTGCCAGCAGTTTAGATCGCCTGAGCTCTGGGGCCAACGTCCTGACTTTC. Amino acids: CASSLDRLSSGANVLTF.

This clonotype was found a few times. CDR3 residues: CSALSTNEKLFF. In nucleotides, the CDR3 is TGCAGTGCCCTTTCAACTAATGAAAAACTGTTTTTT. The chain recombines TRBV20-1 with TRBJ1-4; D unresolved. The V end was cut by 6 bases, the J end by 0 bases, with 5 bases between. The CDR3 is 12 amino acids. Germline values: CDR1 DFQATT, CDR2 SNEGSKA (reference sequence).

In its sample, this clonotype was seen a few times. The V gene is TRBV29-1, the J gene TRBJ2-1; possible D gene TRBD1, 5 bases. V lost 1 base, J lost 3 bases, and 10 bases lay in between. The V gene's germline CDR1 is SQVTM and CDR2 ANQGSEA. This CDR3 is 14 amino acids long. The CDR3 here is CSVEVSRVYNEQFF. As DNA, the CDR3 is TGCAGCGTTGAAGTTTCCAGGGTCTACAATGAGCAGTTCTTC.